This TCR beta chain was captured by sequencing in a study of blood T cells in healthy people across ages. Study results and limitations: Per-million-T-cell TCR beta diversity fell roughly linearly with age.

Primers used in a second PCR of roughly 6 to 11 cycles were a sample-barcoded 5' primer and a J-beta primer mix. MiXCR was run by TCRdb on the 5' RACE reads, yielding one entry per CDR3 protein. The data hold 1.5 million to 1.9 million distinct CDR3 sequences, with approximately 43% observed a single time. Germline V gives CDR1 MRHNA, CDR2 SNTAGT. The V gene end was trimmed by 2 bases and the J gene end by 5 bases; junction bases not matched to a gene: 3. The CDR3 has 15 residues. A note on this clonotype: What it recognizes is unknown.

The clonotype comes from a woman in her late teens or twenties in good health. The genes are TRBV6-4 and TRBJ2-1; 10 nucleotides line up with TRBD2. Sequenced input: blood. CDR3 loop: CASSDSGGANNEQFF. The CDR3 region has the DNA TGTGCCAGCAGTGACAGCGGGGGGGCCAACAATGAGCAGTTCTTC.